This entry describes one TCR beta chain. The CDR3 sequence is 15 residues long. Germline V gene sequence: CDR1 LGHNA, CDR2 YNFKEQ. V trimming: 0 bases; J trimming: 9 bases; junction bases outside the gene matches: 6. The data were taken from a study of blood T cell repertoires in COVID-19. The data were produced by immunoSEQ multiplex PCR, yet TCRdb's version contains in-frame clones alone and is incomplete. Counted here are about 310,000 clones, less than 85% occurring once; the ten biggest clones make up over 1.5%. J is TRBJ2-1 and V is TRBV4-2; 9 bases match TRBD2. Source material: PBMCs or T cells enriched from blood (not recorded which). The origin of this receptor is a woman under 40 who had been exposed to COVID-19. The chain's CDR3 is CASSQEIAGDGEQFF. As DNA, the CDR3 is TGTGCCAGCAGCCAAGAAATAGCGGGAGATGGTGAGCAGTTCTTC.